This TCR beta chain is from a study of OX40 agonist ivuxolimab in advanced cancers. The sampling schedule covered blood at baseline, cycle 4 day 1, and cycle 7 day 1. Method: immunoSEQ multiplex PCR; TCRdb's copy keeps in-frame clones and lacks some. The sample holds approximately 76,000 clones, around nine tenths seen once. The specimen was CD4+ or CD8+ T cells sorted from blood, collected in a trial of the OX40 agonist ivuxolimab. This clonotype originated in an adult with an advanced solid tumor such as melanoma, head and neck, liver or kidney cancer.

For the CDR3, the DNA is TGTGCCAGCGGTGGGGTAAGAGGTCAGCCCCAGCATTTT. Protein: CASGGVRGQPQHF. The genes are TRBV7-9 and TRBJ1-5; D gene ambiguous. Trimming left V 8 bases short and J 6 bases short, with 14 bases between. CDR1 is SEHNR, CDR2 FQNEAQ, per germline (reference sequence). The CDR3 runs 13 residues.